This T cell receptor (beta chain) comes out of a study of T cell changes during pregnancy in multiple sclerosis (dated by TCRdb to the late 2010s). Turning to the overall study: In women with multiple sclerosis, the researchers looked at how the T cell repertoire shifted as pregnancy progressed.

There are 13 amino acids in the CDR3, from cysteine to phenylalanine inclusive. Only the CDR3 part of the read is kept: 39 bases, read in frame from the first base. Per the germline V gene, SNHLY is the CDR1 and FYNNEI is the CDR2. V is pared back by 3 bases and J by 9 bases, with 12 bases lying between the germline termini. Libraries were constructed by the immunoSEQ multiplex PCR assay. TCRdb took this table from immuneACCESS and kept in-frame rearrangements with V and J called. Such tables lack part of the clones; where checked against another copy, unresolved V genes explain under half of the gap, and the rest is unexplained. The sample table contains 48,000 or so clones; only one count was recorded for roughly 85% of them. The leading ten clones occupy 0.95% to 1.5% of the sample. With regard to this clone: Its antigen is unknown. There are no base qualities to consult, and no much larger clone falls within one base.

The sequence derives from a female donor with multiple sclerosis, enrolled in a pregnancy study. This chain is built from TRBV2 and TRBJ2-1; TRBD2 is possibly the D segment (5 matching bases). The sample consisted of CD4+ T cells from peripheral blood mononuclear cells, taken in the second trimester of pregnancy. The CDR3 in this case is CASSEQLEGEQFF. The DNA reads as follows: TGTGCCAGCAGTGAGCAACTAGAGGGTGAGCAGTTCTTC.